These 9 T cell receptor beta chains share one sample of origin, sequenced in a study of breast tumors, draining lymph nodes, adjacent tissues (dated by TCRdb to between 2015 and 2016). The receptor library was made with multiplex PCR. Sequencing was carried out with an Illumina HiSeq 2000. TCRdb trimmed the raw reads at Q25, called clones with MiXCR and kept productive beta chains. Rows matching on CDR3 protein sequence are summarized as one entry with the most common DNA and genes. The sample yields 200,000 to 250,000 distinct CDR3 sequences; about 30% were counted once. More than 1.3% of the sample rests with the top ten. Lymph node samples came from the axillary draining lymph nodes of breast cancer patients. The specimen sequenced was axillary lymph node tissue. These TCRs come from a female donor with breast cancer. Some clones in this sample may be carry-over from other donors' samples.

At least ten counts were recorded for this clonotype. J is TRBJ2-7 and V is TRBV20-1, with a possible D match to TRBD2 (6 bases). This CDR3 has 13 residues. Trimming shortened V by 2 bases and J by 2 bases, and 10 bases separated the two germline ends. Germline-derived CDR1 and CDR2 are DFQATT and SNEGSKA (reference sequence). CDR3 coding DNA: TGCAGTGCTAGACGGGAGTTTACCTACGAGCAGTACTTC. This encodes CSARREFTYEQYF.

The chain links TRBV10-3 to TRBJ1-6; D might be TRBD1 (5 bases). Germline CDR1 reads ENHRY; CDR2 reads SYGVKD. V lost 11 bases, J lost 8 bases, and 16 bases lay in between. This CDR3 comprises 13 residues. CDR3 bases: TGTGCCTCAGCGGCGGCGGGGGATTCACCCCTCCACTTT. Its protein is CASAAAGDSPLHF.

This clonotype was detected ten times or more. The V gene is TRBV7-9, the J gene TRBJ2-1, with 7 bases that match TRBD2. Germline assignment: CDR1 SEHNR and CDR2 FQNEAQ (reference sequence). The CDR3 has 15 amino acids. J gave up 5 bases and V 5 bases, and 9 bases lay outside the gene matches. For the CDR3, the DNA is TGTGCCAGCAGCCCGCTGGGAGGGAGCCACAATGAGCAGTTCTTC. Translation gives CASSPLGGSHNEQFF.

A few counts support this clonotype. A much larger clone differs from this one at a single base, so this may be a read error. The chain recombines TRBV9 with TRBJ2-1, with 9 bases aligning to TRBD2. The CDR3 is 16 amino acids. Germline V gives CDR1 SGDLS, CDR2 YYNGEE. CDR3 region: CASSPRPSGKYNAQFF. CDR3 bases: TGTGCCAGCAGCCCACGCCCTAGCGGGAAATACAATGCGCAGTTCTTC.

For the CDR3, the DNA is TGTGCCAGCAGCATAACAACAGGGGAGACGGAGACCCAGTACTTC. Translated: CASSITTGETETQYF. This chain links TRBV9 with TRBJ2-5; TRBD1 agrees at 7 bases. Germline V gives CDR1 SGDLS, CDR2 YYNGEE. This CDR3 region has 15 residues. The V and J ends lost 4 bases and 5 bases, in that order; junction bases with no gene match: 11.

This clonotype was observed many times. The chain has TRBV7-2 and TRBJ2-1; 10 bases fit TRBD1. V gave up 4 bases and J gave up 3 bases; unmatched junction bases: 6. This CDR3 comprises 16 residues. CDR1 is SGHTA, CDR2 FQGNSA, per germline. The CDR3 reads CASSSAGQGYYNEQFF. The CDR3 DNA reads TGTGCCAGCAGCTCCGCGGGACAGGGGTACTACAATGAGCAGTTCTTC. Full variable domain (rest looked up from reference TRBV7-2 and TRBJ2-1): GAGVSQSPSNKVTEKGKDVELRCDPISGHTALYWYRQSLGQGLEFLIYFQGNSAPDKSGLPSDRFSAERTGGSVSTLTIQRTQQEDSAVYLCASSSAGQGYYNEQFFGPGTRLTVL.

This clonotype has ten or more counts. The gene calls are TRBV20-1 and TRBJ2-5; D perhaps matches TRBD2 (5 bases). The CDR3 has 14 residues. In germline, CDR1 is DFQATT, CDR2 SNEGSKA (reference sequence). With 1 base removed from V and 2 bases from J, the gap between germline ends came to 11 bases. CDR3 in amino acids: CSARVAGEQETQYF. The CDR3 DNA reads as TGCAGTGCTAGAGTCGCGGGCGAACAAGAGACCCAGTACTTC.

This clonotype occurred many times. J is TRBJ2-4 and V is TRBV10-3, with D tentatively TRBD1 (6 bases). The CDR3 has 11 amino acids. Trimming pared 10 bases from V and 9 bases from J, leaving 13 bases between. The V gene's germline CDR1 is ENHRY and CDR2 SYGVKD. The CDR3 nucleotides are TGTGCCAGAACGCAGGGGTTCATTCAGTACTTC. Its translation: CARTQGFIQYF.

This clonotype has only a few counts. Possible read error: a much larger clone is one base away. V is TRBV5-4 and J is TRBJ2-3; D may correspond to TRBD1 or TRBD2 (6 bases each). Per germline, CDR1 SGHNT and CDR2 YYREEE (reference sequence). The V and J ends lost 4 bases and 0 bases respectively, with 18 bases between them. This CDR3 has 17 residues. As DNA, the CDR3 is TGTGCCAGCAGCACCCGGACAGCGGGCTGGAGCACAGATACGCAGTATTTT. Translated: CASSTRTAGWSTDTQYF.